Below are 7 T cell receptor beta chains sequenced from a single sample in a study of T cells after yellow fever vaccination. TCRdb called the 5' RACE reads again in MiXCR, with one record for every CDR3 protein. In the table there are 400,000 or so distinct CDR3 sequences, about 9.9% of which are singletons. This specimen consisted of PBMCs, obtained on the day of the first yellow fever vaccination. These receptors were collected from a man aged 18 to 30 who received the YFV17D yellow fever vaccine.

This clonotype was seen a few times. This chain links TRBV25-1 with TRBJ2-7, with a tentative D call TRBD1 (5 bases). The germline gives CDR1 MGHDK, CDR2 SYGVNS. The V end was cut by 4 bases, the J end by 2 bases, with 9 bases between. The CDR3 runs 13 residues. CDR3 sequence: CASSGQGPYEQYV. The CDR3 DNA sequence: TGTGCCAGCAGTGGTCAGGGCCCCTACGAGCAGTACGTC.

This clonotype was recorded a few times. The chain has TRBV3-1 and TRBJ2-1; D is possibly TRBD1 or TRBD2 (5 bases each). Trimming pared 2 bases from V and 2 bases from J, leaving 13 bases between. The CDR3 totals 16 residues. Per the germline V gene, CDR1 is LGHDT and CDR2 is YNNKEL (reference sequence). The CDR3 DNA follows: TGTGCCAGCAGCCAACAGAGTGGGGGAACCTACAATGAGCAGTTCTTC. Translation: CASSQQSGGTYNEQFF.

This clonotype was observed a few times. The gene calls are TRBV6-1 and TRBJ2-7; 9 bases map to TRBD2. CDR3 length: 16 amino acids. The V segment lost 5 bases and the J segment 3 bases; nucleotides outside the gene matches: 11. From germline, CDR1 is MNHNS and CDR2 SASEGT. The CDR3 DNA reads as TGTGCCAGCAGTCTCCTGGGCGCTAGCGGGGACTACGAGCAGTACGTC. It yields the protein CASSLLGASGDYEQYV.

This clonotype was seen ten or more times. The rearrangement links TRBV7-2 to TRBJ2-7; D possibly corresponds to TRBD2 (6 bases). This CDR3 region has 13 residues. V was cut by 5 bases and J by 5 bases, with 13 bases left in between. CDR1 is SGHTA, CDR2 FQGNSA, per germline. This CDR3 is CASSPRRGHEQYF. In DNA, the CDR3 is TGTGCCAGCAGCCCGCGGCGGGGCCACGAGCAGTACTTC.

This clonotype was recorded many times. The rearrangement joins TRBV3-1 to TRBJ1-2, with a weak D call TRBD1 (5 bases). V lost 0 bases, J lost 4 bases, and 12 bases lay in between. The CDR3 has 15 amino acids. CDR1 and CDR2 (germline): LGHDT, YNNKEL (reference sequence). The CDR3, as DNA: TGTGCCAGCAGCCAAGACCCAGGGCAAGGCTATGGCTACACCTTC. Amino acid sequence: CASSQDPGQGYGYTF. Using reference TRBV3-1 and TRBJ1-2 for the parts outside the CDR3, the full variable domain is DTAVSQTPKYLVTQMGNDKSIKCEQNLGHDTMYWYKQDSKKFLKIMFSYNNKELIINETVPNRFSPKSPDKAHLNLHINSLELGDSAVYFCASSQDPGQGYGYTFGSGTRLTVV.

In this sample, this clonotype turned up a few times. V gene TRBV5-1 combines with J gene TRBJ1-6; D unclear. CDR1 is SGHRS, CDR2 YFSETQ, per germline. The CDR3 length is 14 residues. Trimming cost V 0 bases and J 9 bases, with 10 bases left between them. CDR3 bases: TGCGCCAGCAGCTTGGCAGGACTAGTTTCACCCCTCCACTTT. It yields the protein CASSLAGLVSPLHF.

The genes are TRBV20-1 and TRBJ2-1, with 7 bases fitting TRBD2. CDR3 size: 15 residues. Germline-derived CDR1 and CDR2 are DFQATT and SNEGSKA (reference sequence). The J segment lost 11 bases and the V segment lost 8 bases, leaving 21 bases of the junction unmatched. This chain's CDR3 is CSTFSERGDLGKQFF. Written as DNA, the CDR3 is TGCAGTACCTTCTCCGAGCGGGGAGACCTGGGGAAGCAGTTCTTC.